The T cell receptor beta chain under discussion was sequenced for a study of T cell changes during pregnancy in multiple sclerosis. Germline V gene sequence: CDR1 ENHRY, CDR2 SYGVKD. Deletions cut 4 bases from V and 0 bases from J, with 15 bases between. CDR3 size: 16 residues. Profiling relied on immunoSEQ multiplex PCR, and the TCRdb table lists in-frame clones only, not all of them. The table has roughly 35,000 clones, 92% seen once. The chain couples TRBV10-3 to TRBJ1-2; a weak D match, TRBD1 (5 bases). This clonotype was sampled from a female donor with multiple sclerosis, enrolled in a pregnancy study. The sample in question was CD4+ T cells from peripheral blood mononuclear cells, obtained after pregnancy. CDR3 coding DNA: TGTGCCATCAGTGGACACATGCGCAGGGCTAACTATGGCTACACCTTC. Protein: CAISGHMRRANYGYTF.